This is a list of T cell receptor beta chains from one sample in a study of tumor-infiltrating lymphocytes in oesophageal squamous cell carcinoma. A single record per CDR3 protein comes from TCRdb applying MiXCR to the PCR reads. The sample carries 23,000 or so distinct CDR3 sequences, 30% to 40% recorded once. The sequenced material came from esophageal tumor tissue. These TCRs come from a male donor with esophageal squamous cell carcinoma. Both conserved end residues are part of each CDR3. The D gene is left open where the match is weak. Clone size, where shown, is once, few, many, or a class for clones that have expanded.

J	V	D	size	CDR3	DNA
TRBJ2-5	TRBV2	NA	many	CASSLIGKETQYF	TGTGCCAGCAGTCTAATCGGAAAAGAGACCCAGTACTTC
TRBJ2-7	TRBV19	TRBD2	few	CASTPTGGSSYEQYF	TGTGCCAGTACCCCCACGGGGGGAAGCTCCTACGAGCAGTACTTC
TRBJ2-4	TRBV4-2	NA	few	CASSPRGVNSPLHF	TGTGCCAGCAGCCCCCGCGGGGTAAATTCACCCCTCCACTTC
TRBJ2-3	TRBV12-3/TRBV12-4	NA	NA	CASSLVAVEDTQYF	TGTGCCAGCAGTTTAGTTGCGGTAGAAGATACGCAGTATTTT
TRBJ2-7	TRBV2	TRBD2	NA	CASETSRGSYEQYF	TGTGCCAGTGAGACTAGCCGGGGGTCCTACGAGCAGTACTTC
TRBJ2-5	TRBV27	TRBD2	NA	CASSSRTSGGRDQETQYF	TGTGCCAGCAGTTCCCGGACTAGCGGGGGCCGTGACCAAGAGACCCAGTACTTC
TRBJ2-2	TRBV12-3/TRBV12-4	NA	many	CASSLVPRGSTGELFF	TGTGCCAGCAGTTTGGTCCCCCGAGGGAGCACCGGGGAGCTGTTTTTT
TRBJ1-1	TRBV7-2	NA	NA	CASSLASDTEAFF	TGTGCCAGCAGCTTAGCGTCGGACACTGAAGCTTTCTTT
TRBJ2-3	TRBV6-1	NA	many	CASRSGLPTDTQYF	TGTGCCAGCAGATCAGGGTTACCCACAGATACGCAGTATTTT
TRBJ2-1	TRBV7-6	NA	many	CASSLADGNEQFF	TGTGCCAGCAGCTTAGCCGACGGGAATGAGCAGTTCTTC
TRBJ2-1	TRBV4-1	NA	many	CASSQGASGGYNEQFF	TGCGCCAGCAGCCAGGGGGCCAGCGGAGGCTACAATGAGCAGTTCTTC
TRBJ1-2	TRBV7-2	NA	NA	CASSKFRDDTAGYTF	TGTGCCAGCAGCAAATTCCGGGACGATACGGCGGGCTACACCTTC
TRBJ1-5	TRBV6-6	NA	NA	CASSYSGQQPQHF	TGTGCCAGCAGTTACTCGGGACAACAGCCCCAGCATTTT